This T cell receptor (beta chain) was captured in a study of blood T cell repertoires in COVID-19. In the study overall: Sites in the United States, Italy and Spain provided acute and convalescent COVID-19 samples.

This table comes from immunoSEQ multiplex PCR, and its TCRdb copy is limited to in-frame clones, with some not included. The sample includes around 160,000 clones, approximately 88% of them seen just once. Germline CDR1 reads MNHEY; CDR2 reads SVGAGI. The ends were cut back, 3 bases at V and 3 bases at J, with 11 bases in the middle. This CDR3 has 15 residues. The chain employs TRBV6-5 and TRBJ1-4; D unresolved. The receptor comes from a man between 60 and 75 years old with acute or convalescent COVID-19. The sequenced sample was peripheral blood. Here the CDR3 reads CASSYGFGANEKLFF. CDR3 nucleotides: TGTGCCAGCAGTTATGGGTTCGGGGCTAATGAAAAACTGTTTTTT.